A selection of T cell receptor beta chains follows, all from one sample in a study of T cell responses to AZD1222 COVID-19 vaccine. Sequenced by immunoSEQ multiplex PCR; TCRdb stores in-frame clones only, minus some. This sample has 90,000 to 150,000 clones, with around 92% found just once. The input for sequencing was peripheral blood, taken 28 days after the second AZD1222 dose. The receptors come from an adult who received the AZD1222 COVID-19 vaccine. Each CDR3 is given with its conserved first and last residue. D genes are given only for firm matches. For some rows the clone size is stated as once, few or many, or as a class when expanded; others skip it.

J gene: TRBJ2-1
V gene: TRBV18
clone size: -
D gene: -
CDR3 DNA: TGTGCCAGCTCAACGAGCTGGAGTGGGAATGAGCAGTTCTTC
CDR3 protein: CASSTSWSGNEQFF

J gene: TRBJ2-1
V gene: TRBV6-6
clone size: -
D gene: -
CDR3 DNA: TGTGCCAGCGCACTGAGCTCCTACAATGAGCAGTTCTTC
CDR3 protein: CASALSSYNEQFF

J gene: TRBJ2-1
V gene: TRBV7-2
clone size: -
D gene: TRBD2
CDR3 DNA: TGTGCCAGCAGTTTTAGCGGGACAAATGTATTCGATGAGCAGTTCTTC
CDR3 protein: CASSFSGTNVFDEQFF

J gene: TRBJ2-5
V gene: TRBV9
clone size: -
D gene: -
CDR3 DNA: TGTGCCAGCAGCCCAGTACCCTGGAACAGGGAGACCCAGTACTTC
CDR3 protein: CASSPVPWNRETQYF

J gene: TRBJ2-7
V gene: TRBV28
clone size: -
D gene: -
CDR3 DNA: TGTGCCAGCAGTTTCGGGACTTACTACGAGCAGTACTTC
CDR3 protein: CASSFGTYYEQYF

J gene: TRBJ2-7
V gene: TRBV28
clone size: few
D gene: -
CDR3 DNA: TGTGCCAGCAGCACGGATGGGATCGGGGTCGAGCAGTACTTC
CDR3 protein: CASSTDGIGVEQYF

J gene: TRBJ1-6
V gene: TRBV19
clone size: -
D gene: TRBD1
CDR3 DNA: TGTGCCAGTAGTATAGAGGCAGGGGGCAGTTCACCCCTCCACTTT
CDR3 protein: CASSIEAGGSSPLHF

J gene: TRBJ1-5
V gene: TRBV29-1
clone size: once
D gene: TRBD1
CDR3 DNA: TGCAGCCCACAAGGGACAGATTGTAGCAATCAGCCCCAGCATTTT
CDR3 protein: CSPQGTDCSNQPQHF

J gene: TRBJ2-2
V gene: TRBV11-2
clone size: -
D gene: -
CDR3 DNA: TGTGCCAGCAAAAAGACGAGGGCCGGGGAGCTGTTTTTT
CDR3 protein: CASKKTRAGELFF

J gene: TRBJ1-4
V gene: TRBV19
clone size: -
D gene: TRBD1
CDR3 DNA: TGTGCCAGTAGTATAGATCCGGGACAGGAAAAACTGTTTTTT
CDR3 protein: CASSIDPGQEKLFF

J gene: TRBJ2-1
V gene: TRBV19
clone size: -
D gene: TRBD1
CDR3 DNA: TGTGCCACCGGTCGAGGGGGCAGGGATGAGCAGTTCTTC
CDR3 protein: CATGRGGRDEQFF

J gene: TRBJ1-5
V gene: TRBV19
clone size: -
D gene: TRBD1
CDR3 DNA: TGTGCCAGTATGGGGGGACAGCCATATAGCAATCAGCCCCAGCATTTT
CDR3 protein: CASMGGQPYSNQPQHF

J gene: TRBJ1-2
V gene: TRBV7-9
clone size: -
D gene: -
CDR3 DNA: TGTGCCAGCAGCTTAGTGGGAGGGGTTGGTGGCTACACCTTC
CDR3 protein: CASSLVGGVGGYTF

J gene: TRBJ1-2
V gene: TRBV6-5
clone size: -
D gene: TRBD1
CDR3 DNA: TGTGCCAGCAGTTACCTCGGGACAGGGTTGGGCTATGGCTACACCTTC
CDR3 protein: CASSYLGTGLGYGYTF

J gene: TRBJ2-7
V gene: TRBV29-1
clone size: -
D gene: -
CDR3 DNA: TGCAGCGTGAAGGACCCGGGGTCTGACAGCTCCTACGAGCAGTACTTC
CDR3 protein: CSVKDPGSDSSYEQYF

J gene: TRBJ2-7
V gene: TRBV20-1
clone size: -
D gene: -
CDR3 DNA: TGCAGTGGCACGACCCGGTACGAGCAGTACTTC
CDR3 protein: CSGTTRYEQYF

J gene: TRBJ2-7
V gene: TRBV5-1
clone size: once
D gene: TRBD2
CDR3 DNA: TGCGCCAGCAGCTTGGTTAGCGGGAGATTCTCCTACGAGCAGTACTTC
CDR3 protein: CASSLVSGRFSYEQYF

J gene: TRBJ1-1
V gene: TRBV27
clone size: -
D gene: -
CDR3 DNA: TGTGCCAGCAGTTTATCCGGCTCCGGGAAGGCTTTCTTT
CDR3 protein: CASSLSGSGKAFF

J gene: TRBJ1-2
V gene: TRBV9
clone size: -
D gene: -
CDR3 DNA: TGTGCCAGCAGCGTAGGCGCTAACTATGGCTACACCTTC
CDR3 protein: CASSVGANYGYTF

J gene: TRBJ1-2
V gene: TRBV14
clone size: few
D gene: TRBD1
CDR3 DNA: TGTGCCAGCAGCCAAGCTACCGGGACAGGGTATTACACCTTC
CDR3 protein: CASSQATGTGYYTF

J gene: TRBJ2-7
V gene: TRBV28
clone size: -
D gene: TRBD2
CDR3 DNA: TGTGCCAGCAGTTCCCCCCAAGGTAGCGGGGACTACGAGCAGTACTTC
CDR3 protein: CASSSPQGSGDYEQYF

J gene: TRBJ2-2
V gene: TRBV21-1
clone size: -
D gene: -
CDR3 DNA: TGTGCCAGCAGGACGCCGACTAGCGGGATTGGTCCCGGGGAGCTGTTTTTT
CDR3 protein: CASRTPTSGIGPGELFF

J gene: TRBJ1-3
V gene: TRBV3-1/TRBV3-2
clone size: -
D gene: TRBD1
CDR3 DNA: TGTGCCAGCAGCCGGGAGGGGGCCGGAAACACCATATATTTT
CDR3 protein: CASSREGAGNTIYF

J gene: TRBJ2-7
V gene: TRBV7-9
clone size: once
D gene: TRBD2
CDR3 DNA: TGTGCCAGCAGCTTGGGACGGGGGGACTCCTACGAGCAGTACTTC
CDR3 protein: CASSLGRGDSYEQYF

J gene: TRBJ2-1
V gene: TRBV6-5
clone size: -
D gene: -
CDR3 DNA: TGTGCCAGCAACAGGCCGAGCTCCTACAATGAGCAGTTCTTC
CDR3 protein: CASNRPSSYNEQFF

J gene: TRBJ1-1
V gene: TRBV2
clone size: once
D gene: -
CDR3 DNA: TGTGCCAGCAGTGTTATACGGGGTCCCCATGAAGCTTTCTTT
CDR3 protein: CASSVIRGPHEAFF

J gene: TRBJ2-7
V gene: TRBV28
clone size: -
D gene: -
CDR3 DNA: TGTGCCAGCAGTTACCTTTCCTCCGCCGGCGAGCAGTACTTC
CDR3 protein: CASSYLSSAGEQYF

J gene: TRBJ2-7
V gene: TRBV11-1
clone size: -
D gene: TRBD2
CDR3 DNA: TGTGCCAGCAGCCCAAGACTAGCTGGATCCTACGAGCAGTACTTC
CDR3 protein: CASSPRLAGSYEQYF

J gene: TRBJ1-4
V gene: TRBV3-1/TRBV3-2
clone size: few
D gene: -
CDR3 DNA: TGTGCCAGCAGCCCTGACGGCAGGGTGGGTGAAAAACTGTTTTTT
CDR3 protein: CASSPDGRVGEKLFF

J gene: TRBJ1-2
V gene: TRBV7-9
clone size: -
D gene: -
CDR3 DNA: TGTGCCAGCAGCTTTGGCCCGTCGACCTACGACTATGGCTACACCTTC
CDR3 protein: CASSFGPSTYDYGYTF

J gene: TRBJ1-2
V gene: TRBV9
clone size: -
D gene: -
CDR3 DNA: TGTGCCAGCAGCGTAAGCTTCCTCGGCTATGGCTACACCTTC
CDR3 protein: CASSVSFLGYGYTF

J gene: TRBJ1-1
V gene: TRBV10-2
clone size: -
D gene: -
CDR3 DNA: TGCGCCAGCAGTGAGTTGGGAAGGTTGAACACTGAAGCTTTCTTT
CDR3 protein: CASSELGRLNTEAFF

J gene: TRBJ1-1
V gene: TRBV5-1
clone size: -
D gene: -
CDR3 DNA: TGCGCCAGCAGCTTGAGGGTGAACACTGAAGCTTTCTTT
CDR3 protein: CASSLRVNTEAFF

J gene: TRBJ2-7
V gene: TRBV27
clone size: few
D gene: -
CDR3 DNA: TGTGCCAGCAGTTTAGCAGGATACACCTACGAGCAGTACTTC
CDR3 protein: CASSLAGYTYEQYF

J gene: TRBJ1-5
V gene: TRBV6-1
clone size: -
D gene: TRBD1
CDR3 DNA: TGTGCCAGCAGTGTCTTGGGGACAGGGGGCTTCCAGCCCCAGCATTTT
CDR3 protein: CASSVLGTGGFQPQHF

J gene: TRBJ1-2
V gene: TRBV29-1
clone size: -
D gene: -
CDR3 DNA: TGCAGCGCCTCCTCCGAGGTAAACTATGGCTACACCTTC
CDR3 protein: CSASSEVNYGYTF

J gene: TRBJ2-2
V gene: TRBV24-1
clone size: -
D gene: TRBD2
CDR3 DNA: TGTGCCACCAGTGATTTTCTTCCGGGAGGGCCCACCGGGGAGCTGTTTTTT
CDR3 protein: CATSDFLPGGPTGELFF

J gene: TRBJ2-7
V gene: TRBV27
clone size: -
D gene: TRBD1
CDR3 DNA: TGTGCCAGCAGTTTACAGGGGGCCAGTGAGCAGTACTTC
CDR3 protein: CASSLQGASEQYF

J gene: TRBJ1-1
V gene: TRBV10-3
clone size: -
D gene: -
CDR3 DNA: TGTGCCATCAGTGCAGACACAGGAATGAACACTGAAGCTTTCTTT
CDR3 protein: CAISADTGMNTEAFF

J gene: TRBJ1-1
V gene: TRBV19
clone size: -
D gene: -
CDR3 DNA: TGTGCCAGTAAACCAAGGGGCCGGAGCTCTGAAGCTTTCTTT
CDR3 protein: CASKPRGRSSEAFF